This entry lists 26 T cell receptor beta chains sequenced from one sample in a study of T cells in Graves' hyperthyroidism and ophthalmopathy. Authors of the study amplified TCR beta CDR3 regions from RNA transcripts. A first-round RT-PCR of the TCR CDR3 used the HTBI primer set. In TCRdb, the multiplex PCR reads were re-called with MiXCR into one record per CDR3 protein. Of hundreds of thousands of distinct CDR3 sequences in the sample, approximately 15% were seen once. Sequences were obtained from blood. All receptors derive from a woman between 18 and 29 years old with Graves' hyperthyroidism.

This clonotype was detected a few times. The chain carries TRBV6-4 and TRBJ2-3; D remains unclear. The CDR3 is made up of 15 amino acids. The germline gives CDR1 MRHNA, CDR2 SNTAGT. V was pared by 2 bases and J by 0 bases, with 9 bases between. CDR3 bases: TGTGCCAGCAGTGACCGGGCAGCTAGCACAGATACGCAGTATTTT. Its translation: CASSDRAASTDTQYF.

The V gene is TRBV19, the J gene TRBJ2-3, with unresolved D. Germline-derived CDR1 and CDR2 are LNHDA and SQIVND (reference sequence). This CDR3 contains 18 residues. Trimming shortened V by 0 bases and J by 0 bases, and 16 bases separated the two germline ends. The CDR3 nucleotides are TGTGCCAGTAGTATAGATCACTGGGCGGTCAAGAGCACAGATACGCAGTATTTT. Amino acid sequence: CASSIDHWAVKSTDTQYF. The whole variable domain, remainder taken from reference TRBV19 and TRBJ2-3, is DGGITQSPKYLFRKEGQNVTLSCEQNLNHDAMYWYRQDPGQGLRLIYYSQIVNDFQKGDIAEGYSVSREKKESFPLTVTSAQKNPTAFYLCASSIDHWAVKSTDTQYFGPGTRLTVL.

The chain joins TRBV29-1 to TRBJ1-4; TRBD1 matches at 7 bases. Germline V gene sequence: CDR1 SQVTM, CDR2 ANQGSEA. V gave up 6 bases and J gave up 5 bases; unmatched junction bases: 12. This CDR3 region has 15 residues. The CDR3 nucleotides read TGCAGCGTCCTGACGATACAGGGGCTAAATGAAAAACTGTTTTTT. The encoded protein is CSVLTIQGLNEKLFF.

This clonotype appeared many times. The CDR3 is CAISEHTGTGGNTEAFF. The CDR3 DNA is TGTGCCATCAGTGAACACACAGGGACAGGGGGGAACACTGAAGCTTTCTTT. The J gene is TRBJ1-1, the V gene TRBV10-3; 11 positions agree with TRBD1. Looked up from germline, CDR1 is ENHRY and CDR2 is SYGVKD. V lost 3 bases to trimming and J lost 1 base; unmatched junction nucleotides: 7. The CDR3 contains 17 residues.

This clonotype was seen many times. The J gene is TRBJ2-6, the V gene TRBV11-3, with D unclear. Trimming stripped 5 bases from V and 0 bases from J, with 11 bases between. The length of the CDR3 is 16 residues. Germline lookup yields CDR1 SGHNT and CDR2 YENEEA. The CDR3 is CASSPRTGSGANVLTF. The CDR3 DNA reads TGTGCCAGCAGCCCACGGACGGGCTCTGGGGCCAACGTCCTGACTTTC.

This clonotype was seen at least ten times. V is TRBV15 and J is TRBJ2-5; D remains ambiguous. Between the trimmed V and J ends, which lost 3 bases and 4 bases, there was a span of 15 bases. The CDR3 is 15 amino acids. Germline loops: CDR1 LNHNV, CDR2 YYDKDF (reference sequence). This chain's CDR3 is CATSRRRNGVETQYF. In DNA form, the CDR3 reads TGTGCCACCAGCAGGCGACGGAACGGAGTAGAGACCCAGTACTTC.

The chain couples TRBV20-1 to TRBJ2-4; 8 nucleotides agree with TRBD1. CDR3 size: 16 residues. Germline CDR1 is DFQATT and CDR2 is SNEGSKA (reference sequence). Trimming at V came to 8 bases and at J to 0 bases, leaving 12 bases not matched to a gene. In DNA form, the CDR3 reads TGCAGTTCCGGGACAGGACCCTCGCGAGCCAAAAACATTCAGTACTTC. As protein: CSSGTGPSRAKNIQYF.

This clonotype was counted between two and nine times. In DNA, the CDR3 is TGTGCCAGCAGCTCCAGATCGGGCCCCTATGAAGCTTTCTTT. This sequence encodes CASSSRSGPYEAFF. The chain combines TRBV11-2 with TRBJ1-1; D ambiguous. CDR3 length: 14 residues. Trimming took 4 bases from V and 7 from J, leaving 16 bases between them. Germline CDR1 is SGHAT and CDR2 is FQNNGV.

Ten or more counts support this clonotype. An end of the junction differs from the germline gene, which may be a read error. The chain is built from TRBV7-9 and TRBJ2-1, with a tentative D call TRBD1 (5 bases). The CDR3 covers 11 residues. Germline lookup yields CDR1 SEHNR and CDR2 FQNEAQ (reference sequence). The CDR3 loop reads CASGAYDEQFF. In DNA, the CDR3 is TGTGCCAGTGGGGCCTACGATGAGCAGTTCTTC.

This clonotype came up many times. CDR3 coding DNA: TGTGCCAGCAGTAAGAAAACCGGTCCAGATACGCAGTATTTT. As protein: CASSKKTGPDTQYF. This chain joins TRBV6-2 or TRBV6-3 and TRBJ2-3; D gene uncertain. The CDR3 is 14 residues long. The V gene's germline CDR1 is MNHEY and CDR2 SVGEGT. V dropped 5 bases and J dropped 4 bases, with 13 bases sitting between them.

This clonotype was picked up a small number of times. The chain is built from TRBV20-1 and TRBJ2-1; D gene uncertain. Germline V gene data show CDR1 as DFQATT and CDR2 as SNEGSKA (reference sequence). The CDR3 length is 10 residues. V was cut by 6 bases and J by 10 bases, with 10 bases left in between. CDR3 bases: TGCAGTGCCCCTCTACGGGAGCAGTTCTTC. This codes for CSAPLREQFF.

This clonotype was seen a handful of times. The DNA for the CDR3 is TGTGCCGGCACCCAAGCGGGGGGGCTGCTCGAGCAGTACTTC. Its translation is CAGTQAGGLLEQYF. This chain uses TRBV12-3 or TRBV12-4 with TRBJ2-7; TRBD2 aligns across 10 bases. The V gene end was trimmed by 11 bases and the J gene end by 6 bases; junction bases not matched to a gene: 13. The CDR3 runs 14 residues.

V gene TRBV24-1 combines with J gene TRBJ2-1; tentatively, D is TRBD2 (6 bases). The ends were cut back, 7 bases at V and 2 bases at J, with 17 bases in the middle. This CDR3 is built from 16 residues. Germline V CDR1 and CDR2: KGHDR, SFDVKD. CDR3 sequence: CATSLTGGTAYNEQFF. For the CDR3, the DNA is TGTGCCACCAGCCTGACTGGGGGGACGGCCTACAATGAGCAGTTCTTC.

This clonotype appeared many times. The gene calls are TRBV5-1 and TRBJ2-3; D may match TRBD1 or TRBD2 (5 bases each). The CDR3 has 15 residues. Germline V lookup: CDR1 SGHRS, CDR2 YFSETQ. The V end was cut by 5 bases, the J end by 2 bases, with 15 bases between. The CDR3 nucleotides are TGCGCCAGCAGGATCATTGGGACCTCCACAGATACGCAGTATTTT. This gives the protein CASRIIGTSTDTQYF.

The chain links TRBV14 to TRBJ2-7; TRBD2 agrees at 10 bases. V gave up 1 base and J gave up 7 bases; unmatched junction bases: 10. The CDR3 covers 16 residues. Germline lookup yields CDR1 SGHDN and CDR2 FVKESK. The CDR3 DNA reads TGTGCCAGCAGCCAAGTTGATATAGCGGGAGGAGGGGAGCAGTACTTC. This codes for CASSQVDIAGGGEQYF.

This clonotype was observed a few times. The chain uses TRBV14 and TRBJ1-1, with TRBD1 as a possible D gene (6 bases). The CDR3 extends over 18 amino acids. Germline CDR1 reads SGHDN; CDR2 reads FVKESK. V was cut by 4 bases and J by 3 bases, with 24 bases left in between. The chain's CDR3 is CASSPRDTWSPRDTEAFF. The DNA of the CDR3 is TGTGCCAGCAGCCCACGGGACACATGGAGCCCTAGGGACACTGAAGCTTTCTTT.

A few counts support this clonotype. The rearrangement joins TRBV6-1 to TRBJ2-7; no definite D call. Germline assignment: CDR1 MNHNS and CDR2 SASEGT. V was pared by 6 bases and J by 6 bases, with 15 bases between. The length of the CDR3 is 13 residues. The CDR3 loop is CASSLSNYPEQYF. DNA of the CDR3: TGTGCCAGCAGCCTTTCCAATTACCCCGAGCAGTACTTC.

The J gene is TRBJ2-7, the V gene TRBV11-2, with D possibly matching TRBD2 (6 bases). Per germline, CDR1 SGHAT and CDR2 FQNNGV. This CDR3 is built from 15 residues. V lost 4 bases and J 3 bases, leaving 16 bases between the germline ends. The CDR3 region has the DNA TGTGCCAGCAGCTCCCGTGGGGGACTCAACTACGAGCAGTACTTC. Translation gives CASSSRGGLNYEQYF. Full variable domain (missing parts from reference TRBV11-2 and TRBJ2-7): EAGVAQSPRYKIIEKRQSVAFWCNPISGHATLYWYQQILGQGPKLLIQFQNNGVVDDSQLPKDRFSAERLKGVDSTLKIQPAKLEDSAVYLCASSSRGGLNYEQYFGPGTRLTVT.

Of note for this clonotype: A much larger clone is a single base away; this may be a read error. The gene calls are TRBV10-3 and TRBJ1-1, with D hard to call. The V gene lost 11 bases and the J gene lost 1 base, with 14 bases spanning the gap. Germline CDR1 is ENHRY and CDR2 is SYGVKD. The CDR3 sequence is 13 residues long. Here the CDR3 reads CAESGMANTEAFF. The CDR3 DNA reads TGTGCCGAAAGCGGGATGGCGAACACTGAAGCTTTCTTT.

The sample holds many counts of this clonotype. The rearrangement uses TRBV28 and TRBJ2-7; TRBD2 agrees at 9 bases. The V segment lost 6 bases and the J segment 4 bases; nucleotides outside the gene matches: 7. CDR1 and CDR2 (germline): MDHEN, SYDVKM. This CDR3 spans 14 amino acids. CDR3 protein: CASRRAGGSYEQYF. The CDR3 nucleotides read TGTGCCAGCAGACGAGCGGGAGGTTCTTACGAGCAGTACTTC. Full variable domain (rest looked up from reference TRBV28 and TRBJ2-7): DVKVTQSSRYLVKRTGEKVFLECVQDMDHENMFWYRQDPGLGLRLIYFSYDVKMKEKGDIPEGYSVSREKKERFSLILESASTNQTSMYLCASRRAGGSYEQYFGPGTRLTVT.

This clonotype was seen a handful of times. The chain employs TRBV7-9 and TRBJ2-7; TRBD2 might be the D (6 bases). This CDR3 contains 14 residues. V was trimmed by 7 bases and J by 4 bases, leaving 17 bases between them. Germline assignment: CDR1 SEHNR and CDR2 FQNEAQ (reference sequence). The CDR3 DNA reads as TGTGCCAGCATCCCCGCAGGAGGGCGTTACGAGCAGTACTTC. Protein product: CASIPAGGRYEQYF.

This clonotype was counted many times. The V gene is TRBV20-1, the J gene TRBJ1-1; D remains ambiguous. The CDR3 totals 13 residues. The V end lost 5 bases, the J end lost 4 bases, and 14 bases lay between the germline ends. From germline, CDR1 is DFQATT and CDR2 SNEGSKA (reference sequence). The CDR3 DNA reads TGCAGTGCTCCCCTTGGGCCAGGCACTGAAGCTTTCTTT. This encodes CSAPLGPGTEAFF.

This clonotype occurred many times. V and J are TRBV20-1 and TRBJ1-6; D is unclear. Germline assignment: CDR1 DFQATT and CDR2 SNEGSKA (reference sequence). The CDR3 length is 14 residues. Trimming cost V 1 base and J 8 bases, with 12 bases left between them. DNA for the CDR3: TGCAGTGCTAGAGTTGGTGAGGCCCATTCACCCCTCCACTTT. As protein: CSARVGEAHSPLHF.

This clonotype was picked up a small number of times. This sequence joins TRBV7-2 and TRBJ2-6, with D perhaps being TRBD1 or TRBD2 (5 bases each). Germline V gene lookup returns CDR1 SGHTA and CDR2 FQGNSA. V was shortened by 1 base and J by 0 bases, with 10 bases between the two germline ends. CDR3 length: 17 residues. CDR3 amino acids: CASSLGGIRSGANVLTF. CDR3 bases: TGTGCCAGCAGCTTAGGGGGGATCCGCTCTGGGGCCAACGTCCTGACTTTC.

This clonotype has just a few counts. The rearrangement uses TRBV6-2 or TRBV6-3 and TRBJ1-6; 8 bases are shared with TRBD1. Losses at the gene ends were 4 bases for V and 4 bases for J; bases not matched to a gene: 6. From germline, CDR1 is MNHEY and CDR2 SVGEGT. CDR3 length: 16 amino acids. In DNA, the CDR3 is TGTGCCAGCAGTTCCTCCAGGACAGGGTATAATTCACCCCTCCACTTT. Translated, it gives CASSSSRTGYNSPLHF.

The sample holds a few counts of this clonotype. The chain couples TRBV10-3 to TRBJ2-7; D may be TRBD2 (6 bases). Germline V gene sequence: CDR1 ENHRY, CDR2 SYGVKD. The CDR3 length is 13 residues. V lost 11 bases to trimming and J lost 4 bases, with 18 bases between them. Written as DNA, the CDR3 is TGTGCCCCCGAAGGGTCAGGAGGGTACGAGCAGTACTTC. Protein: CAPEGSGGYEQYF.